The 14 T cell receptor beta chains reported below all come from one sample, sequenced in a study of T cell responses to AZD1222 COVID-19 vaccine. Produced via immunoSEQ multiplex PCR; TCRdb's table is partial and in-frame only. The data contain about 99,000 clones, roughly 90% of them singletons. Sequences were derived from peripheral blood, sampled on day 0 of AZD1222 vaccination. Receptor source: an adult in good health.

The chain couples TRBV30 to TRBJ2-4, with D perhaps being TRBD1 or TRBD2 (7 bases each). The V gene's germline CDR1 is GTSNPN and CDR2 SVGIG (reference sequence). The V and J ends lost 0 bases and 6 bases respectively, with 18 bases between them. CDR3 size: 16 residues. The CDR3 loop reads CAWSVMSGGDINIQYF. The DNA for the CDR3 is TGTGCCTGGAGTGTAATGTCAGGGGGGGATATAAACATTCAGTACTTC.

The genes are TRBV18 and TRBJ1-2; possible D gene TRBD1, 6 bases. The V end lost 3 bases, the J end lost 5 bases, and 10 bases lay between the germline ends. The CDR3 contains 13 residues. The germline V gene has CDR1 KGHSH and CDR2 LQKENI. CDR3 protein: CASSPTGGYGYTF. The DNA of the CDR3 is TGTGCCAGCTCACCGACAGGTGGGTATGGCTACACCTTC.

V gene TRBV30 combines with J gene TRBJ2-3; a weak D match, TRBD1 (6 bases). V lost 5 bases, J lost 10 bases, and 16 bases lay in between. CDR1 and CDR2 from the germline V gene are GTSNPN and SVGIG (reference sequence). This CDR3 is built from 12 residues. The CDR3 DNA reads as TGTGCCTGGGGTCCATTCAGGGGTGCGCAGTATTTT. It translates to CAWGPFRGAQYF. The full variable domain, with the rest looked up from reference TRBV30 and TRBJ2-3, is SQTIHQWPATLVQPVGSPLSLECTVEGTSNPNLYWYRQAAGRGLQLLFYSVGIGQISSEVPQNLSASRPQDRQFILSSKKLLLSDSGFYLCAWGPFRGAQYFGPGTRLTVL.

This clone came up once. The chain uses TRBV6-6 and TRBJ1-2; 7 bases line up with TRBD1. The germline V gene has CDR1 MNHNY and CDR2 SVGAGI (reference sequence). The CDR3 sequence is 12 residues long. The J segment lost 4 bases and the V segment lost 7 bases, leaving 3 bases of the junction unmatched. The CDR3 loop reads CASKDRSYGYTF. The CDR3 bases are TGTGCCAGCAAGGACAGGTCCTATGGCTACACCTTC.

The chain joins TRBV30 to TRBJ1-4; D gene ambiguous. This CDR3 region has 11 residues. Trimming shortened V by 3 bases and J by 4 bases, and 3 bases separated the two germline ends. Germline V gene sequence: CDR1 GTSNPN, CDR2 SVGIG (reference sequence). The DNA for the CDR3 is TGTGCCTGGAGATATAATGAAAAACTGTTTTTT. It encodes CAWRYNEKLFF.

The J gene is TRBJ2-2, the V gene TRBV18; possibly TRBD1 for D (5 bases). This CDR3 region has 15 residues. CDR1 is KGHSH, CDR2 LQKENI, per germline. Deletions cut 2 bases from V and 5 bases from J, with 12 bases between. Written as DNA, the CDR3 is TGTGCCAGCTCACCAAAGGCAGGGTGGACCGGGGAGCTGTTTTTT. Translated, it gives CASSPKAGWTGELFF. The complete variable domain, with remaining parts taken from reference TRBV18 and TRBJ2-2, reads NAGVMQNPRHLVRRRGQEARLRCSPMKGHSHVYWYRQLPEEGLKFMVYLQKENIIDESGMPKERFSAEFPKEGPSILRIQQVVRGDSAAYFCASSPKAGWTGELFFGEGSRLTVL.

This clone appeared once. The CDR3 DNA is TGTGCCAGCAGCTTCCGGGGACTACGGAAAGAGAATGGCTACACCTTC. Its translation is CASSFRGLRKENGYTF. This chain connects TRBV5-8 to TRBJ1-2; D possibly corresponds to TRBD1 (5 bases). Germline CDR1 and CDR2: SGHTS and YDEGEE. With 2 bases removed from V and 6 bases from J, the gap between germline ends came to 20 bases. The length of the CDR3 is 16 residues.

This sequence joins TRBV5-4 and TRBJ2-1; 13 bases are a match to TRBD2. Trimming cost V 5 bases and J 10 bases; bases outside gene matches: 9. Germline loops: CDR1 SGHNT, CDR2 YYREEE (reference sequence). The CDR3 is made up of 15 amino acids. For the CDR3, the DNA is TGTGCCAGCAGTCTGGGGACTAGCGGGGTTCTGGAGCAGTTCTTC. The encoded protein is CASSLGTSGVLEQFF.

The V call is TRBV6-4, the J call TRBJ2-3; TRBD1 or TRBD2 may be the D gene (6 bases each). Per the germline V gene, CDR1 is MRHNA and CDR2 is SNTAGT. The CDR3 is made up of 15 amino acids. Trimming cost V 2 bases and J 0 bases, with 9 bases left between them. The CDR3 DNA is TGTGCCAGCAGTGACAGGGGGGAGAGCACAGATACGCAGTATTTT. The encoded protein is CASSDRGESTDTQYF.

The chain carries TRBV19 and TRBJ1-5; a weak D match, TRBD1 (6 bases). The CDR3 has 15 residues. Per germline, CDR1 LNHDA and CDR2 SQIVND (reference sequence). The V end was cut by 3 bases, the J end by 2 bases, with 11 bases between. The chain's CDR3 is CASSIGGGGNQPQHF. As DNA, the CDR3 is TGTGCCAGTAGTATTGGAGGGGGTGGCAATCAGCCCCAGCATTTT.

The chain links TRBV10-2 to TRBJ1-5; D is unclear. The CDR3 runs to 14 residues. Germline V CDR1 and CDR2: WSHSY, SAAADI. Trimming shortened V by 6 bases and J by 0 bases, and 9 bases separated the two germline ends. This chain's CDR3 is CASSPTSSNQPQHF. CDR3 nucleotide sequence: TGCGCCAGCAGCCCGACAAGTAGCAATCAGCCCCAGCATTTT.

The V call is TRBV2, the J call TRBJ2-4; D possibly uses TRBD1 or TRBD2 (6 bases each). Germline loops: CDR1 SNHLY, CDR2 FYNNEI. Trimming left V 4 bases short and J 7 bases short, with 11 bases between. The CDR3 sequence is 13 residues long. DNA of the CDR3: TGTGCCAGCAGTGTGGAGGGGGTGAACATTCAGTACTTC. Amino acids: CASSVEGVNIQYF.

This clone was detected a few times. This sequence joins TRBV19 and TRBJ1-2, with 10 bases that match TRBD1. The germline V gene has CDR1 LNHDA and CDR2 SQIVND (reference sequence). Losses at the gene ends were 5 bases for V and 7 bases for J; bases not matched to a gene: 4. This CDR3 region has 13 residues. CDR3: CASSSRTGGGYTF. CDR3 nucleotide sequence: TGTGCCAGTAGTTCGCGGACAGGGGGTGGCTACACCTTC.

This sequence joins TRBV14 and TRBJ1-1; D is uncertain. Germline V gene sequence: CDR1 SGHDN, CDR2 FVKESK. CDR3 size: 15 residues. Trimming shortened V by 1 base and J by 1 base, and 10 bases separated the two germline ends. DNA of the CDR3: TGTGCCAGCAGCCAAGTATTCGGCAGGAACACTGAAGCTTTCTTT. Its translation is CASSQVFGRNTEAFF.